A selection of T cell receptor beta chains follows, all from one sample in a study of T cells in Graves' hyperthyroidism and ophthalmopathy. Each CDR3 protein gets one entry after TCRdb re-called the multiplex PCR reads with MiXCR. The sample carries under 250,000 distinct CDR3 sequences, 17% recorded once. Material: blood. These receptors all come from a man aged 50 to 59 with Graves' hyperthyroidism. Both conserved end residues are part of each CDR3. A D gene is named only where the DNA matches it firmly. Expanded clones get a size class; other rows say once, few or many, or leave the size out.

j_call v_call clone_size d_call cdr3_nt cdr3_aa
TRBJ1-1 TRBV20-1 once TRBD1 TGCAGTGCTAGAGCTCATGGACAGGGGGCAGTGGGAATGAACACTGAAGCTTTCTTT CSARAHGQGAVGMNTEAFF
TRBJ1-4 TRBV12-3/TRBV12-4 few . TGTGCCAGCAGTTTTACCTTAGGGACCGGTGAAAAACTGTTTTTT CASSFTLGTGEKLFF
TRBJ1-3 TRBV12-3/TRBV12-4 few . TGTGCCAGCACCCGGTGGGGTGGAAACACCATATATTTT CASTRWGGNTIYF
TRBJ2-1 TRBV29-1 few . TGCAGCGTTGAAGCGGGAGATGCCTACAATGAGCAGTTCTTC CSVEAGDAYNEQFF
TRBJ2-1 TRBV7-9 many TRBD2 TGTGCCAGCAGCGGCATAGCGGGGGCCTACAATGAGCAGTTCTTC CASSGIAGAYNEQFF
TRBJ1-5 TRBV28 many TRBD1 TGTGCCAGCAGTTCCTGGACAGGGACTAATCAGCCCCAGCATTTT CASSSWTGTNQPQHF
TRBJ2-1 TRBV19 many . TGTGCCAGTAATGGGCAGGGAGGGGGCAATGAGCAGTTCTTC CASNGQGGGNEQFF
TRBJ2-7 TRBV2 many TRBD1 TGTGCCAGCAGAGGGATAACAGGGGTCCGGGGCGAGCAGTACTTC CASRGITGVRGEQYF
TRBJ1-4 TRBV28 many TRBD1 TGTGCCAGCAGCCCCGACAGGGAAAGGGATAATGAAAAACTGTTTTTT CASSPDRERDNEKLFF
TRBJ1-2 TRBV29-1 . . TGCAGCGTCTGGACCAGGGATATGAATGGCTACACCTTC CSVWTRDMNGYTF
TRBJ2-2 TRBV6-4 . . TGTGCCAGCAGTGACTCGGCCGGGGGTCACGGGGAGCTGTTTTTT CASSDSAGGHGELFF
TRBJ2-7 TRBV6-2/TRBV6-3 . . TGTGCCAGCACCCAAGGGACGGGCGGCTACGAGCAGTACTTC CASTQGTGGYEQYF
TRBJ2-5 TRBV19 . . TGTGCCAGTAGTATAGATCCAGGGGACCAAGAGACCCAGTACTTC CASSIDPGDQETQYF
TRBJ2-1 TRBV27 . TRBD2 TGTGCCAGCAGTTTACCGGGAGGAAGCTACAATGAGCAGTTCTTC CASSLPGGSYNEQFF
TRBJ2-1 TRBV12-3/TRBV12-4 many . TGTGCCAGCAGCCATAGCGGAGGGGCTGGCAATGAGCAGTTCTTC CASSHSGGAGNEQFF
TRBJ2-6 TRBV27 few . TGTGCCAGCAGACGGGGGATCGGACAGGCAGACTCTGGGGCCAACGTCCTGACTTTC CASRRGIGQADSGANVLTF
TRBJ1-4 TRBV28 many . TGTGCCAGCAGTACCTTCGGCGGTGAAAAACTGTTTTTT CASSTFGGEKLFF
TRBJ2-3 TRBV29-1 few TRBD2 TGCAGCGTCGGGCTAGCGGGTTCTAGCACAGATACGCAGTATTTT CSVGLAGSSTDTQYF
TRBJ1-5 TRBV3-1 . . TGTGCCAGCAGCCAAGACAGGGGCGCGGGTCAGCCCCAGCATTTT CASSQDRGAGQPQHF
TRBJ2-7 TRBV6-5 many . TGTGCCAGCAGTACCCGAGGGGGGAACTACGAGCAGTACTTC CASSTRGGNYEQYF
TRBJ1-2 TRBV5-5 . . TGTGCCAGCAGCCATACAGATAACTATGGCTACACCTTC CASSHTDNYGYTF
TRBJ2-5 TRBV11-3 many . TGTGCCAGCAGCTTAGCCTCTCATACTCAAGAGACCCAGTACTTC CASSLASHTQETQYF